These 27 T cell receptor beta chains originate from one sample sequenced in a study of blood T cell repertoires in COVID-19. Clones were sequenced by immunoSEQ multiplex PCR, and TCRdb holds only the in-frame ones, with some missing. Altogether about 170,000 clones are present, about four fifths being singletons, with the ten largest covering about 2.6%. The sample consisted of peripheral blood. The receptors here all came from a human donor with acute or convalescent COVID-19. The donor label of this sample is uncertain.

The gene calls are TRBV7-2 and TRBJ1-5; D may be TRBD1 (5 bases). This CDR3 region has 15 residues. Between the trimmed V and J ends, which lost 4 bases and 2 bases, there was a span of 12 bases. CDR1 is SGHTA, CDR2 FQGNSA, per germline. CDR3: CASSSNPGGNQPQHF. The DNA for the CDR3 is TGTGCCAGCAGCTCAAACCCGGGGGGCAATCAGCCCCAGCATTTT.

The V and J genes are TRBV19 and TRBJ1-1; 8 bases fit TRBD1. The CDR3 loop spans 13 amino acids. Per the germline V gene, CDR1 is LNHDA and CDR2 is SQIVND (reference sequence). With 5 bases clipped from V and 7 bases from J, the junction kept 6 bases outside the gene matches. The CDR3 protein is CASSSQGALEAFF. CDR3 bases: TGTGCCAGTAGTTCTCAGGGGGCACTTGAAGCTTTCTTT.

This clone occurred a few times. V usage is TRBV18 and J usage is TRBJ1-5, with D unresolved. The V and J ends lost 3 bases and 7 bases respectively, with 10 bases between them. Germline assignment: CDR1 KGHSH and CDR2 LQKENI. CDR3 size: 13 residues. For the CDR3, the DNA is TGTGCCAGCTCACCCTCGAGGTACCAGCCCCAGCATTTT. Translation gives CASSPSRYQPQHF.

The chain links TRBV6-5 to TRBJ2-5; 13 bases line up with TRBD2. Germline assignment: CDR1 MNHEY and CDR2 SVGAGI. This CDR3 is 15 amino acids long. V dropped 6 bases and J dropped 5; count of bases not matched to a gene: 6. The CDR3 region is CASSTPTSGGETQYF. In DNA form, the CDR3 reads TGTGCCAGCAGCACCCCGACTAGCGGGGGGGAGACCCAGTACTTC.

The genes are TRBV6-2 or TRBV6-3 and TRBJ1-1, with TRBD1 identical over 7 bases. The CDR3 runs 15 residues. The V gene's germline CDR1 is MNHEY and CDR2 SVGEGT. V dropped 4 bases and J dropped 1; count of bases not matched to a gene: 6. The DNA for the CDR3 is TGTGCCAGCAGTTCCCCAGACAGGGAGAACACTGAAGCTTTCTTT. Its translation is CASSSPDRENTEAFF.

The V call is TRBV28, the J call TRBJ1-3; 7 nucleotides align to TRBD1. This CDR3 has 15 amino acids. Germline trimming cut 5 bases from V and 7 bases from J; bases unmatched to any gene: 11. Germline V gene sequence: CDR1 MDHEN, CDR2 SYDVKM. CDR3 protein: CASSPTGTVGNTIYF. Here the CDR3 DNA reads TGTGCCAGCAGTCCCACCGGGACAGTCGGGAACACCATATATTTT.

This rearrangement joins TRBV6-5 to TRBJ1-2, with unresolved D. Deletions cut 7 bases from V and 3 bases from J, with 12 bases between. The CDR3 is 13 amino acids. Germline V lookup: CDR1 MNHEY, CDR2 SVGAGI. The CDR3 sequence: CASTPGLDYGYTF. Written as DNA, the CDR3 is TGTGCCAGCACCCCTGGCCTCGACTATGGCTACACCTTC.

The chain links TRBV6-5 to TRBJ2-7; 7 nucleotides align to TRBD1. The CDR3 is 12 amino acids. CDR1 is MNHEY, CDR2 SVGAGI, per germline. V was pared by 6 bases and J by 4 bases, with 3 bases of the junction left unmatched. DNA of the CDR3: TGTGCCAGCAGCGGGGACAGATACGAGCAGTACTTC. This gives the protein CASSGDRYEQYF.

The chain uses TRBV19 and TRBJ1-1, with D tentatively TRBD1 (5 bases). The CDR3 has 18 amino acids. Trimming left V 3 bases short and J 1 base short, with 21 bases between. Germline CDR1 is LNHDA and CDR2 is SQIVND (reference sequence). The CDR3 reads CASSIDRQRDRQNTEAFF. DNA of the CDR3: TGTGCCAGTAGTATTGATCGCCAGAGAGACAGACAGAACACTGAAGCTTTCTTT.

The gene calls are TRBV5-1 and TRBJ1-4; 7 bases line up with TRBD1. The germline V gene has CDR1 SGHRS and CDR2 YFSETQ. The CDR3 totals 15 residues. Unmatched junction bases numbered 5, after V lost 0 bases and J lost 6 bases. As DNA, the CDR3 is TGCGCCAGCAGCTTGGGGGACAGATTCGATGAAAAACTGTTTTTT. It yields the protein CASSLGDRFDEKLFF.

The chain links TRBV5-1 to TRBJ2-2; D call uncertain. The germline CDR1 and CDR2 sequences are SGHRS and YFSETQ. V dropped 1 base and J dropped 5 bases, with 9 bases sitting between them. The CDR3 is made up of 14 amino acids. This CDR3 is CASSLLAETGELFF. The CDR3 DNA reads as TGCGCCAGCAGCTTGTTGGCGGAAACCGGGGAGCTGTTTTTT.

V is TRBV30 and J is TRBJ2-3; 7 nucleotides match TRBD1. The CDR3 is made up of 15 amino acids. The V gene end was trimmed by 3 bases and the J gene end by 2 bases; junction bases not matched to a gene: 8. Germline CDR1 GTSNPN, CDR2 SVGIG (reference sequence). CDR3 region: CAWSPGQTYTDTQYF. CDR3 in DNA: TGTGCCTGGAGCCCGGGACAGACCTACACAGATACGCAGTATTTT.

This clone was observed once. The CDR3 nucleotides are TGTGCCAGCAGTGACAGGGGGCGTTTCGATGAGCAGTTCTTC. It is translated as CASSDRGRFDEQFF. This rearrangement joins TRBV25-1 to TRBJ2-1; 8 bases are a match to TRBD1. This CDR3 is built from 14 residues. The germline CDR1 and CDR2 sequences are MGHDK and SYGVNS. The V segment lost 3 bases and the J segment 8 bases; nucleotides outside the gene matches: 6.

This clone was seen only once. The V and J genes are TRBV6-5 and TRBJ2-7, with no clear D. Germline CDR1 MNHEY, CDR2 SVGAGI. CDR3 size: 10 residues. The V and J ends lost 5 bases and 4 bases respectively, with 3 bases between them. Here the CDR3 DNA reads TGTGCCAGCAGTCGGTACGAGCAGTACTTC. This sequence encodes CASSRYEQYF.

This chain joins TRBV18 and TRBJ2-5; TRBD1 is a possible D gene (5 bases). V lost 2 bases, J lost 2 bases, and 12 bases lay in between. Looked up from germline, CDR1 is KGHSH and CDR2 is LQKENI. The CDR3 totals 15 residues. CDR3: CASSPAGAGQETQYF. In DNA, the CDR3 is TGTGCCAGCTCACCAGCTGGGGCCGGACAAGAGACCCAGTACTTC.

V usage is TRBV5-4 and J usage is TRBJ2-3, with 8 nucleotides matching TRBD1. Germline loops: CDR1 SGHNT, CDR2 YYREEE (reference sequence). There are 15 residues in the CDR3. V trimming: 4 bases; J trimming: 6 bases; junction bases outside the gene matches: 10. CDR3 residues: CASSPDRGVRDTQYF. DNA of the CDR3: TGTGCCAGCAGCCCTGACAGGGGAGTTAGGGATACGCAGTATTTT.

The V and J genes are TRBV19 and TRBJ2-5; tentative D call: TRBD2 (5 bases). Germline-derived CDR1 and CDR2 are LNHDA and SQIVND (reference sequence). V was clipped by 4 bases and J by 4 bases, with 16 bases between them. The CDR3 consists of 15 residues. CDR3 region: CASSTPEGLRETQYF. The CDR3 DNA follows: TGTGCCAGTAGTACGCCTGAAGGACTGAGAGAGACCCAGTACTTC.

J is TRBJ2-7 and V is TRBV5-1; 7 nucleotides match TRBD2. Germline CDR1 reads SGHRS; CDR2 reads YFSETQ. The CDR3 covers 14 residues. V lost 4 bases to trimming and J lost 2 bases; unmatched junction nucleotides: 6. CDR3 region: CASSPSGNAYEQYF. The CDR3 DNA is TGCGCCAGCAGCCCGAGCGGGAACGCCTACGAGCAGTACTTC.

In DNA form, the CDR3 reads TGTGCCAGCGCAGACAGGACCTACGAGCAGTACTTC. This encodes CASADRTYEQYF. The rearrangement joins TRBV19 to TRBJ2-7; weak D call: TRBD1 (6 bases). The germline V gene has CDR1 LNHDA and CDR2 SQIVND (reference sequence). Trimming took off 9 bases at V and 2 bases at J, with 11 bases between the two ends. CDR3 length: 12 amino acids.

The V gene is TRBV28, the J gene TRBJ1-1; no clear D. CDR1 is MDHEN, CDR2 SYDVKM, per germline. The V gene lost 3 bases and the J gene lost 11 bases, with 10 bases spanning the gap. The CDR3 extends over 11 amino acids. The CDR3 DNA reads TGTGCCAGCAGTTTCCGGGGAAAGGCTTTCTTT. The encoded protein is CASSFRGKAFF.

The CDR3 nucleotides read TGTGCCAGCAGTCCCCACAGGGGCTTGGGGGACGAGCAGTACTTC. It codes for CASSPHRGLGDEQYF. V is TRBV6-2 or TRBV6-3 and J is TRBJ2-7; 7 positions agree with TRBD1. Germline trimming cut 5 bases from V and 5 bases from J; bases unmatched to any gene: 12. From germline, CDR1 is MNHEY and CDR2 SVGEGT. This CDR3 region has 15 residues.

This rearrangement joins TRBV6-5 to TRBJ1-1, with D perhaps TRBD1 (5 bases). Germline values: CDR1 MNHEY, CDR2 SVGAGI. The germline V and J ends were trimmed by 0 bases and 4 bases, with 15 bases remaining between them. The CDR3 is made up of 16 amino acids. As DNA, the CDR3 is TGTGCCAGCAGTTACTCGAATTGGGCTCAGGGCACTGAAGCTTTCTTT. It yields the protein CASSYSNWAQGTEAFF.

The chain has TRBV6-6 and TRBJ1-2, with a possible D match to TRBD1 (6 bases). CDR3 length: 14 residues. Between the trimmed V and J ends, which lost 6 bases and 2 bases, there was a span of 13 bases. CDR1 and CDR2 (germline): MNHNY, SVGAGI (reference sequence). In DNA form, the CDR3 reads TGTGCCAGCAGGGGGGACACGAGGAACTATGGCTACACCTTC. Its translation: CASRGDTRNYGYTF.

The chain combines TRBV5-1 with TRBJ2-7; possible D gene TRBD2, 5 bases. V lost 0 bases to trimming and J lost 1 base, with 11 bases between them. CDR1 and CDR2 (germline): SGHRS, YFSETQ. CDR3 length equals 15 residues. This CDR3 is CASSLVRDRSYEQYF. The CDR3 DNA reads as TGCGCCAGCAGCTTGGTTCGGGATAGATCCTACGAGCAGTACTTC.

The genes are TRBV6-5 and TRBJ1-5; D is uncertain. Germline V gives CDR1 MNHEY, CDR2 SVGAGI. Trimming stripped 6 bases from V and 3 bases from J, with 12 bases between. The CDR3 covers 14 residues. The CDR3 coding sequence is TGTGCCAGCAGCGAGGCGGTCATCAATCAGCCCCAGCATTTT. Protein sequence: CASSEAVINQPQHF.

The genes are TRBV11-2 and TRBJ1-1; a weak D match, TRBD1 (5 bases). Trimming removed 5 bases at V and 2 bases at J, with 12 bases between. CDR3 size: 14 residues. Germline V gene sequence: CDR1 SGHAT, CDR2 FQNNGV. The CDR3 DNA reads as TGTGCCAGCAGCGCAGACAGTGGCAACACTGAAGCTTTCTTT. Protein product: CASSADSGNTEAFF.

This clone was detected only a few times. The rearrangement joins TRBV5-1 to TRBJ1-2; 9 bases agree with TRBD1. The CDR3 runs 15 residues. J lost 2 bases, V lost 3 bases, and 5 bases had no gene match. Germline assignment: CDR1 SGHRS and CDR2 YFSETQ. Here the CDR3 reads CASSSSGTGNYGYTF. Written as DNA, the CDR3 is TGCGCCAGCAGCTCCTCCGGGACAGGGAACTATGGCTACACCTTC.